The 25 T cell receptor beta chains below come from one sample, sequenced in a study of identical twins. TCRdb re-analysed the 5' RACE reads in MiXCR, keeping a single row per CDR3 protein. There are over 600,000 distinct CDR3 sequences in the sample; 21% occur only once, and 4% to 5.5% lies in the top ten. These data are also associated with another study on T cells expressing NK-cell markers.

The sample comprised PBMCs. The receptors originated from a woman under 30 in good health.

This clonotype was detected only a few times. The CDR3 protein is CASSAGLAGGPTDTQYF. The CDR3 nucleotides read TGTGCCAGCAGCGCAGGACTAGCGGGAGGGCCGACAGATACGCAGTATTTT. This chain links TRBV9 with TRBJ2-3, with TRBD2 matching 15 bases. CDR1 is SGDLS and CDR2 is YYNGEE in the germline V gene. With V trimmed by 3 bases and J by 3 bases, 5 bases remained unmatched. The CDR3 is made up of 17 amino acids.

This CDR3 is CASSYKGGVAGELFF. The CDR3 region has the DNA TGTGCCAGCAGTTATAAGGGGGGGGTTGCCGGGGAGCTGTTTTTT. V gene TRBV6-5 combines with J gene TRBJ2-2, with D possibly being TRBD2 (7 bases). The CDR3 is 15 residues long. CDR1 MNHEY and CDR2 SVGAGI come from the germline V gene. The germline V and J ends were trimmed by 3 bases and 6 bases, with 14 bases remaining between them.

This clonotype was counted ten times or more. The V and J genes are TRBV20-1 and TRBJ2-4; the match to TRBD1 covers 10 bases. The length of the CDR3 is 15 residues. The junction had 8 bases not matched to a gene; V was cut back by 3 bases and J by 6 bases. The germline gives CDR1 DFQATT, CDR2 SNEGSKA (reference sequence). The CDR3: CSARLPGQGRNIQYF. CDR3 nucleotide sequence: TGCAGTGCTAGGCTTCCGGGACAGGGGAGAAACATTCAGTACTTC.

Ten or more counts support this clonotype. The DNA for the CDR3 is TGCGCCAGCAGCCAAGGGTACGCGGGAGTGTTAGATACGCAGTATTTT. It yields the protein CASSQGYAGVLDTQYF. The chain couples TRBV4-3 to TRBJ2-3, with 7 bases identical to TRBD2. The CDR3 loop spans 16 amino acids. In germline, CDR1 is LGHNA, CDR2 YSLEER. The J segment lost 5 bases and the V segment lost 1 base, leaving 9 bases of the junction unmatched.

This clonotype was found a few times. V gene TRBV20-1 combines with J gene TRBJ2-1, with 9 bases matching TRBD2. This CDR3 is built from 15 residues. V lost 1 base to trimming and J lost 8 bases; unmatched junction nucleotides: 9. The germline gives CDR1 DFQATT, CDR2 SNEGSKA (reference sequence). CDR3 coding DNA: TGCAGTGCTAGAGGTGGCGGGAGGGCCTGGGATGAGCAGTTCTTC. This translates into CSARGGGRAWDEQFF.

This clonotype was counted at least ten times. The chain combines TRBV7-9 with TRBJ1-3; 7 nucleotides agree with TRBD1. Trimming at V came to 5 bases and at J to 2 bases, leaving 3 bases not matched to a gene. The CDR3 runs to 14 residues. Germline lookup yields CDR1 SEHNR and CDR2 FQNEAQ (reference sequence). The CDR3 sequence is CASSRGTAGNTIYF. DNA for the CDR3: TGTGCCAGCAGCAGAGGGACAGCTGGAAACACCATATATTTT.

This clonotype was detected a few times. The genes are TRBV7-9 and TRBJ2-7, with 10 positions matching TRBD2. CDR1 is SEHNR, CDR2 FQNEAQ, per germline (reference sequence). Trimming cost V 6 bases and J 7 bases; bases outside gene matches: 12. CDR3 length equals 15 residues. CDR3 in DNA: TGTGCCAGCAGTAGGACTAGCGGAAGGGCTGGGGAGCAGTACTTC. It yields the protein CASSRTSGRAGEQYF.

For the CDR3, the DNA is TGCGCCAGCAGCTTGGCTCCTGGTAGCGGACTCAATGAGCAGTTCTTC. Its translation is CASSLAPGSGLNEQFF. V is TRBV5-1 and J is TRBJ2-1, with a tentative D call TRBD2 (6 bases). Germline V gene sequence: CDR1 SGHRS, CDR2 YFSETQ. The CDR3 has 16 amino acids. V lost 0 bases and J 6 bases, leaving 16 bases between the germline ends. The full variable domain, with the rest looked up from reference TRBV5-1 and TRBJ2-1, is KAGVTQTPRYLIKTRGQQVTLSCSPISGHRSVSWYQQTPGQGLQFLFEYFSETQRNKGNFPGRFSGRQFSNSRSEMNVSTLELGDSALYLCASSLAPGSGLNEQFFGPGTRLTVL.

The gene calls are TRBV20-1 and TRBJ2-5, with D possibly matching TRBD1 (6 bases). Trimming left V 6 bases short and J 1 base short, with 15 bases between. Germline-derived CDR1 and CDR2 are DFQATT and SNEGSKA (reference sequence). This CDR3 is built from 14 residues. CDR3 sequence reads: CSARGTDSQETQYF. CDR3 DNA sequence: TGCAGTGCCCGAGGGACGGACAGCCAAGAGACCCAGTACTTC.

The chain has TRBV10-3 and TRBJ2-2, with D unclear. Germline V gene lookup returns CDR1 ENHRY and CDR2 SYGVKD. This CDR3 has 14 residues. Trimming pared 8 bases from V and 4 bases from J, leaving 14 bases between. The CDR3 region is CAIAREAGTGELFF. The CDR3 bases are TGTGCCATCGCCAGAGAGGCCGGCACCGGGGAGCTGTTTTTT.

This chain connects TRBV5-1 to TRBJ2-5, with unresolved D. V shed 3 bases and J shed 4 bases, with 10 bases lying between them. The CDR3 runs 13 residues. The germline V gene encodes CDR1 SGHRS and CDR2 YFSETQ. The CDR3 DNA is TGCGCCAGCAGCTCTACCCCGGGAGAGACCCAGTACTTC. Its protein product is CASSSTPGETQYF.

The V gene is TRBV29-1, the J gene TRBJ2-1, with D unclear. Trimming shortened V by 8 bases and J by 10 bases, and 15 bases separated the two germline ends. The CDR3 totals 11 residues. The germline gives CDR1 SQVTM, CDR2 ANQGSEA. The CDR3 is CSFLSSDEQFF. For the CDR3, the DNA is TGCAGCTTTCTTAGCTCCGACGAGCAGTTCTTC.

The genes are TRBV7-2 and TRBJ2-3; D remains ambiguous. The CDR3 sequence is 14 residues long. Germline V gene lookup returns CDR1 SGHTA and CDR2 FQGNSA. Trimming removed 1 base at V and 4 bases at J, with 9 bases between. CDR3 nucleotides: TGTGCCAGCAGCTTAGAGTGGGGTTCAGATACGCAGTATTTT. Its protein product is CASSLEWGSDTQYF.

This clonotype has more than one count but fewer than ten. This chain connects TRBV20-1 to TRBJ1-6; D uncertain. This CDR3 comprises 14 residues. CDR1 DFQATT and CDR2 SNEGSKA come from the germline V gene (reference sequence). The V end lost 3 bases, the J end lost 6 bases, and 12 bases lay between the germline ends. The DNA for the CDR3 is TGCAGTGCTAGGGTTGCAGGACCTAATTCACCCCTCCACTTT. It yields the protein CSARVAGPNSPLHF.

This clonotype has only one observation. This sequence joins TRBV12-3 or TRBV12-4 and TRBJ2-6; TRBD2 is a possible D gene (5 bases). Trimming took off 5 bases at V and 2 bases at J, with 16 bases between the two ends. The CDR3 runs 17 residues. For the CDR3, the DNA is TGTGCCAGCAGTCAAACCTGGGCGGGCACTGGGGCCAACGTCCTGACTTTC. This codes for CASSQTWAGTGANVLTF.

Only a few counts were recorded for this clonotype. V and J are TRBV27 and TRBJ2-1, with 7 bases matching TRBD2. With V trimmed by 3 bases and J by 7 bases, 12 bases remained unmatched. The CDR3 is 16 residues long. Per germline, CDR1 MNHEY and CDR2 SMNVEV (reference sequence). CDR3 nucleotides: TGTGCCAGCAGTTTTGATCCAGGGAGGGCTTCGAATGAGCAGTTCTTC. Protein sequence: CASSFDPGRASNEQFF.

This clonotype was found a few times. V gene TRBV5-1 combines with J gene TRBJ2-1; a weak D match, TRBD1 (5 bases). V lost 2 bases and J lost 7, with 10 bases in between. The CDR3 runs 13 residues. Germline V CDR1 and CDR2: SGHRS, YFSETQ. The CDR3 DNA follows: TGCGCCAGCAGCTTTCAGGGCAGAAATGAGCAGTTCTTC. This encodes CASSFQGRNEQFF.

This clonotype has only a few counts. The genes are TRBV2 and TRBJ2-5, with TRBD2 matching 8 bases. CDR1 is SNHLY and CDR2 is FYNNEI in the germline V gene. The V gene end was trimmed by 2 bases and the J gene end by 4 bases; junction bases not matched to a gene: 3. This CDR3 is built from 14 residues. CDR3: CASSELAGGETQYF. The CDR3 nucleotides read TGTGCCAGCAGTGAATTGGCGGGAGGAGAGACCCAGTACTTC.

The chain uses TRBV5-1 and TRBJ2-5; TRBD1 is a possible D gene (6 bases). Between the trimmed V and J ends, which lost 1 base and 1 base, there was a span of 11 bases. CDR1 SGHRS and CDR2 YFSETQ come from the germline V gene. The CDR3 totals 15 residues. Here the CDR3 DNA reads TGCGCCAGCAGCTTGAGCCCAGGGGCCCAAGAGACCCAGTACTTC. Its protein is CASSLSPGAQETQYF.

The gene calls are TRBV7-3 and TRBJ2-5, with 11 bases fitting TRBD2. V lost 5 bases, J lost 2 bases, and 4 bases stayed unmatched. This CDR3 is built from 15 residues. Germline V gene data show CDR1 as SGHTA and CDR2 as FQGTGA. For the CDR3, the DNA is TGTGCCAGCAGCCTGACTAGCGGGAAACAAGAGACCCAGTACTTC. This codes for CASSLTSGKQETQYF.

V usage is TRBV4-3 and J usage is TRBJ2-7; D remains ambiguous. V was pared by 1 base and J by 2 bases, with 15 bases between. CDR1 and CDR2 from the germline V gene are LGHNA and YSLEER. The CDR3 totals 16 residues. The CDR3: CASSQVWYYSTYEQYF. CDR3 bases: TGCGCCAGCAGCCAAGTGTGGTATTACTCAACCTACGAGCAGTACTTC.

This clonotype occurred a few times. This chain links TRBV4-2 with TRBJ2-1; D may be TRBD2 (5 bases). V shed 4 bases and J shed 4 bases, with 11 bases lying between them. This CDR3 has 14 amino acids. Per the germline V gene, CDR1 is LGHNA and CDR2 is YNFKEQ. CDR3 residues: CASSPEDQYNEQFF. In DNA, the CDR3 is TGTGCCAGCAGCCCGGAGGATCAATACAATGAGCAGTTCTTC.

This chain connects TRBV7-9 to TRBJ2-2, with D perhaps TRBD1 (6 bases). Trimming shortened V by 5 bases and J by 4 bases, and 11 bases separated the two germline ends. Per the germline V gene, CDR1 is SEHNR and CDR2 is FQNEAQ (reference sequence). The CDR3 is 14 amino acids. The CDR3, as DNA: TGTGCCAGCAGCCAGGGGCGTTTCACCGGGGAGCTGTTTTTT. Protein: CASSQGRFTGELFF.

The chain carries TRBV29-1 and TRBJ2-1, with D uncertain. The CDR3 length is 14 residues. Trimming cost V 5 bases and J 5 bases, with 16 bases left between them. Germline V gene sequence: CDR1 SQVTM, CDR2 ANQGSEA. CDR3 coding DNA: TGCAGCGTTAGTCCTTATACAAGCGACAATGAGCAGTTCTTC. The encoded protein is CSVSPYTSDNEQFF.

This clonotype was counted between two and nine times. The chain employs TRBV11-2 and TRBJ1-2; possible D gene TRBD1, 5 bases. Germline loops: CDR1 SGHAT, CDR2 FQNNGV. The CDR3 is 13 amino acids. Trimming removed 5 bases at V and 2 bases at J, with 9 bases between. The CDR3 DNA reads TGTGCCAGCAGCACGGGACTGAACTATGGCTACACCTTC. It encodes CASSTGLNYGYTF. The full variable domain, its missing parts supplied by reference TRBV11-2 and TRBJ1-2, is EAGVAQSPRYKIIEKRQSVAFWCNPISGHATLYWYQQILGQGPKLLIQFQNNGVVDDSQLPKDRFSAERLKGVDSTLKIQPAKLEDSAVYLCASSTGLNYGYTFGSGTRLTVV.